The clone carrying this TCR beta chain came up once. As yet, its antigen is unknown. Unsorted PBMC samples were amplified in replicate PCRs containing roughly 300 ng DNA, roughly 33,000 T cell genomes. Generated by immunoSEQ multiplex PCR, the TCRdb table keeps only in-frame clones and is missing some. The sample consists of approximately 440,000 clones, around 77% of them appearing once. The source of the sample is a study of shared clonotypes between healthy human individuals. Study-wide results and limits: Sampling covered blood only; tissue repertoires likely differ.

This CDR3 spans 15 amino acids. Unmatched junction bases numbered 5, after V lost 1 base and J lost 3 bases. Germline lookup yields CDR1 MDHEN and CDR2 SYDVKM. This TCR derives from a woman aged 40 to 50 in good health. Some clones in this sample may be carry-over from other donors' samples. The sequencing sample was made of PBMCs. This chain joins TRBV28 and TRBJ2-7, with 8 bases matching TRBD2. The DNA of the CDR3 is TGTGCCAGCAGTTTATCTAGCGGGTCTATCTACGAGCAGTACTTC. Encoded protein: CASSLSSGSIYEQYF.